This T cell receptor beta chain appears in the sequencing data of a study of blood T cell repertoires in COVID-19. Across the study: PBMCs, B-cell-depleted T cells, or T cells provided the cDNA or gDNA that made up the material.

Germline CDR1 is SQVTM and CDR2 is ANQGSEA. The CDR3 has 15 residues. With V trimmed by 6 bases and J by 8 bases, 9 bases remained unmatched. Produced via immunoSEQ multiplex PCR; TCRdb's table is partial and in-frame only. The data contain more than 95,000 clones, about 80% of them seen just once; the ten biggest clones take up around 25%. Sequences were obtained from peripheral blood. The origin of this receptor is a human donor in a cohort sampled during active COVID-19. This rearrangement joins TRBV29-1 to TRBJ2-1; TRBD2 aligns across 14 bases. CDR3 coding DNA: TGCAGCGTGGGGGGGACTAGCGGGAGCATTGATGAGCAGTTCTTC. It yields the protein CSVGGTSGSIDEQFF.